This entry concerns a single T cell receptor (beta chain). As yet, its antigen is unknown. The source of the sample is a study of cytomegalovirus exposure and HLA in healthy donors. Regarding the study as a whole: Under in vitro conditions, three CMV-associated chains were confirmed as specific for CMV antigens. The authors listed 164 TCR beta chains as cytomegalovirus-associated. First-cohort TCR clusters were later found to tend to co-occur in the 120 or so validation repertoires.

Repertoires were generated with immunoSEQ multiplex PCR, while TCRdb's copy carries only in-frame clones and drops some. The data contain approximately 160,000 clones, approximately 84% of them singletons. The V gene's germline CDR1 is SGHTS and CDR2 YDEGEE. The CDR3 runs to 12 residues. With 3 bases removed from V and 9 bases from J, the gap between germline ends came to 12 bases. The receptor was derived from a man aged 30-40 years in good health and CMV-seropositive. The rearrangement links TRBV5-8 to TRBJ1-1; a weak D match, TRBD1 (5 bases). The sequencing sample was made of PBMCs. The CDR3 spells CASSWRQRKAFF. The CDR3 nucleotides read TGTGCCAGCAGCTGGCGACAGAGAAAAGCTTTCTTT.